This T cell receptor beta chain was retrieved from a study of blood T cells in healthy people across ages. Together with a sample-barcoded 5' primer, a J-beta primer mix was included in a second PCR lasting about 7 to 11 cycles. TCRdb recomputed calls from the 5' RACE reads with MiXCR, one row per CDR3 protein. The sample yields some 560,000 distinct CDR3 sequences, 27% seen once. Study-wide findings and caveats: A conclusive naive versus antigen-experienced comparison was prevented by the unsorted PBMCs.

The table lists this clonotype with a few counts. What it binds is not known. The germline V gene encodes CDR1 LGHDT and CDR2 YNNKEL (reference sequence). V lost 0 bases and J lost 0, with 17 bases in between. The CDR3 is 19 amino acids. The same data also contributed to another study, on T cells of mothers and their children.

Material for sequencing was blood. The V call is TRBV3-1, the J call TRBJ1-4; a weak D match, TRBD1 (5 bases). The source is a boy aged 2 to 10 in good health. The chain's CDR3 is CASSQDGLRQFATNEKLFF. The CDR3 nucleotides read TGTGCCAGCAGCCAAGATGGCCTCCGACAGTTCGCAACTAATGAAAAACTGTTTTTT.